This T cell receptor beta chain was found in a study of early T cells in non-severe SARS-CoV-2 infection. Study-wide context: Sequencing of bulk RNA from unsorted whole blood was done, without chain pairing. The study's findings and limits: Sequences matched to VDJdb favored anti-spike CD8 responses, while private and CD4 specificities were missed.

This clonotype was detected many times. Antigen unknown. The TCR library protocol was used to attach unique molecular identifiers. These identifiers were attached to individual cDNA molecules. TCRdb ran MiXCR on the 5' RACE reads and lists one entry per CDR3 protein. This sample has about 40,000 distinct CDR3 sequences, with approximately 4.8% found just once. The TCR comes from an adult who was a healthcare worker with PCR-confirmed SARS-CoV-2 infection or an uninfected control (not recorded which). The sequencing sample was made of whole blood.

In DNA form, the CDR3 reads TGCAGTGCACGGGACGGAAGAAAATTAAACTATGGCTACACCTTC. Translated: CSARDGRKLNYGYTF. The chain uses TRBV20-1 and TRBJ1-2, with TRBD1 as a possible D gene (5 bases). The CDR3 sequence is 15 residues long. V was cut by 6 bases and J by 2 bases, with 19 bases left in between. Germline V gives CDR1 DFQATT, CDR2 SNEGSKA (reference sequence).